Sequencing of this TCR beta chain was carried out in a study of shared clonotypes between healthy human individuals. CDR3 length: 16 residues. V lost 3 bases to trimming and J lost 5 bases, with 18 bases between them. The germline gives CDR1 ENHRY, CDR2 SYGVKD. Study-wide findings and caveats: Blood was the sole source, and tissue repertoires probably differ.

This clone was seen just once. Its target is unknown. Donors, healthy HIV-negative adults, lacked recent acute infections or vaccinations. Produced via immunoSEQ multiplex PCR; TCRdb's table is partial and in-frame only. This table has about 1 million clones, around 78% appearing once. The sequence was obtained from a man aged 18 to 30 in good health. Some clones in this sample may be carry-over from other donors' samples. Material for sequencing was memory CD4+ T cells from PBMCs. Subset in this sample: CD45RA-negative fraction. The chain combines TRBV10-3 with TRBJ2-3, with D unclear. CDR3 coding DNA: TGTGCCATCAGTGATCGGTCAGGCCGCGGTGGAGATACGCAGTATTTT. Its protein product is CAISDRSGRGGDTQYF.